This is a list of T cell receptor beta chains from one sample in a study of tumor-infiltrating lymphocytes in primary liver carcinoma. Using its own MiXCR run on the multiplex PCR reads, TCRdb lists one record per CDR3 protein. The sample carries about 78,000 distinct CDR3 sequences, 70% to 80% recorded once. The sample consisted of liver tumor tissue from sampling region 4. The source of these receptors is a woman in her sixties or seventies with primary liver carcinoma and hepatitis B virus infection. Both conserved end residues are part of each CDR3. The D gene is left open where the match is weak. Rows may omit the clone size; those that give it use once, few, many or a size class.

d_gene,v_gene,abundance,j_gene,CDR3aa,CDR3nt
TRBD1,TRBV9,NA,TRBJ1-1,CASTFGQVGTEAFF,TGTGCCAGCACCTTCGGACAGGTAGGCACTGAAGCTTTCTTT
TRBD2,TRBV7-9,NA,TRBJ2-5,CASNLERGRGETQYF,TGTGCCAGCAACTTAGAACGGGGGAGGGGAGAGACCCAGTACTTC
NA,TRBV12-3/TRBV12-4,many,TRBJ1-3,CASRRGDGNTIYF,TGTGCCAGCAGGCGGGGGGATGGAAACACCATATATTTT
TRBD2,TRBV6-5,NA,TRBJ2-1,CARGYQPSGNSVDEQFF,TGTGCCAGAGGTTACCAGCCTAGCGGGAATTCCGTCGATGAGCAGTTCTTC
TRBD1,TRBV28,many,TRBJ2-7,CASSLTGPYEQYF,TGTGCCAGCAGTCTGACAGGGCCCTACGAGCAGTACTTC
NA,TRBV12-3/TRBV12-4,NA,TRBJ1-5,CASRLDMENQPQHF,TGTGCCAGCAGGCTTGACATGGAGAATCAGCCCCAGCATTTT
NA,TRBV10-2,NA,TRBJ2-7,CASNELGGMVYKQYF,TGCGCCAGCAATGAGCTGGGCGGGATGGTCTACAAGCAGTACTTC
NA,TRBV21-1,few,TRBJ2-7,CASTSPSFPTSGTYEQYF,TGTGCCAGCACCAGCCCAAGTTTCCCAACTAGCGGTACGTACGAGCAGTACTTC
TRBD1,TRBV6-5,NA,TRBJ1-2,CASSYRQGRVGGYTF,TGTGCCAGCAGTTATCGACAGGGGCGGGTCGGTGGTTACACCTTC
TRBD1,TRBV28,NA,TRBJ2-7,CTSSHTGTGAYEQYF,TGTACCAGCAGTCATACCGGGACAGGCGCCTACGAGCAGTACTTC
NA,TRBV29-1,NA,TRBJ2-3,CSALTQKADTQYF,TGCAGCGCGTTAACACAGAAGGCAGATACGCAGTATTTT
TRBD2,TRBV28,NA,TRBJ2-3,CASSPPSSAGGGTHYF,TGTGCCAGCAGTCCCCCCTCGAGCGCCGGGGGAGGGACGCACTATTTT
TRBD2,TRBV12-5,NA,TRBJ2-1,CVSGSPPGLAGGPNEQFF,TGTGTTAGTGGTTCTCCTCCGGGATTAGCGGGAGGGCCCAATGAGCAGTTCTTC
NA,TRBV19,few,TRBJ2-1,CASSLLDNEQFF,TGTGCCAGTAGTTTATTAGACAATGAGCAGTTCTTC
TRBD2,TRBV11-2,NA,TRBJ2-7,CTSMTPGREARGEQYF,TGTACAAGCATGACTCCTGGGCGGGAGGCAAGGGGGGAGCAGTACTTC
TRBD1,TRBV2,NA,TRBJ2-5,CASKSGQGGTQYF,TGTGCCAGCAAATCGGGACAGGGGGGGACCCAGTACTTC
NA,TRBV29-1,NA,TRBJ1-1,CSVTRGATGTEAFF,TGCAGCGTTACACGCGGGGCCACGGGCACTGAAGCTTTCTTT
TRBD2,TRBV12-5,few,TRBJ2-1,CASGLVMTSGTYNEQFF,TGTGCTAGTGGTTTGGTCATGACTAGCGGGACCTACAATGAGCAGTTCTTC
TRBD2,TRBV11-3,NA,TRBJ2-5,CASSLGTASGTQETQYF,TGTGCCAGCAGCTTAGGGACCGCTAGCGGGACTCAGGAGACCCAGTACTTC
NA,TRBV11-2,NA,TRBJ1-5,CANSLGEGVSTDTQHF,TGTGCCAACAGCTTAGGGGAGGGGGTTTCCACAGATACGCAGCATTTT
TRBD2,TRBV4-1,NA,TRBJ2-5,CTSSQSGAGAETQYF,TGCACCAGCAGTCAAAGTGGGGCGGGAGCGGAGACCCAGTACTTC
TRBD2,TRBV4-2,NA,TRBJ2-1,CASTQDGASGMGEQFF,TGTGCCAGCACCCAAGATGGGGCTAGCGGGATGGGTGAGCAGTTCTTC
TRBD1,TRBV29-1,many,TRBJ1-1,CSVPGTGGIRTEAFF,TGCAGCGTACCCGGTACAGGGGGCATCAGGACTGAAGCTTTCTTT
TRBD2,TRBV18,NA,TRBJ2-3,CASSPPFGLAGATQYF,TGTGCCAGCTCACCACCGTTTGGGCTAGCGGGAGCTACGCAGTATTTT
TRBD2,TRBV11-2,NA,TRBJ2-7,CTSSTLQEAGLAGAIYEQYF,TGTACCAGCAGCACTCTACAGGAAGCGGGACTAGCGGGAGCGATCTACGAGCAGTACTTC
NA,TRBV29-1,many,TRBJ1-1,CSAEETGGAEAFF,TGCAGCGCAGAGGAGACAGGAGGGGCTGAAGCTTTCTTT
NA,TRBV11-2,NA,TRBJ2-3,CASSLDRGDTLHF,TGTGCCAGCAGCTTAGATCGAGGAGATACGCTACATTTT
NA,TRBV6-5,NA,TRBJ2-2,CASSAWRGHQGTGELFF,TGTGCCAGCAGCGCCTGGCGGGGCCATCAGGGCACAGGGGAGCTGTTTTTT
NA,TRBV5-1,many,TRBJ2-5,CASSPGAQETQYF,TGCGCCAGCAGCCCCGGGGCCCAAGAGACCCAGTACTTC
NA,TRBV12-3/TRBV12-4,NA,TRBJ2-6,CASSIAGADVQTF,TGTGCCAGCAGTATAGCTGGGGCCGACGTCCAGACTTTC
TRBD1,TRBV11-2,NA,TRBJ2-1,CASNQKYLRTGLHVQFF,TGTGCCAGCAACCAAAAGTATTTGAGGACAGGGCTTCATGTGCAGTTCTTC
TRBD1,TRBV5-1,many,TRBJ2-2,CASSPGQGDTGELFF,TGCGCCAGCAGCCCGGGACAGGGGGACACCGGGGAGCTGTTTTTT
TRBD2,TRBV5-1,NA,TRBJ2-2,CASSLGTSDTGDLFF,TGCGCCAGCAGCTTGGGGACTAGCGACACCGGGGACCTGTTTTTT
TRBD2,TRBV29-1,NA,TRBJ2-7,CSVALGTSGHEQYF,TGCAGCGTTGCCCTAGGTACTAGCGGGCACGAGCAGTACTTC
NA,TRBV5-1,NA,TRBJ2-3,CASSGTGLSTDTQYF,TGCGCCAGCAGTGGGACGGGATTAAGCACAGATACGCAGTATTTT
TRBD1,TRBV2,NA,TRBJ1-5,CASSGLMTGGRSSNQSQHF,TGTGCCAGCAGTGGGCTCATGACAGGGGGTCGGAGTAGCAATCAGTCCCAGCATTTT
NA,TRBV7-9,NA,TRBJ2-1,CASSPKRAGSYNEQFF,TGTGCCAGCAGCCCCAAGCGGGCGGGATCCTACAATGAGCAGTTCTTC